This TCR beta chain was recorded in a study of memory CD8 T cells in hepatitis C reinfection. The length of the CDR3 is 12 residues. V was pared by 8 bases and J by 5 bases, with 10 bases between. CDR1 and CDR2 (germline): MNHNY, SVGAGI (reference sequence). This table comes from immunoSEQ multiplex PCR, and its TCRdb copy is limited to in-frame clones, with some not included. In the table there are 45,000 to 55,000 clones, 85% to 90% of which are singletons. Time point meaning: pre-reinfection, 55 to 20 weeks before reinfection detection. Sorted cells were sequenced directly ex vivo without any in vitro expansion.

The J gene is TRBJ1-5, the V gene TRBV6-6, with D possibly being TRBD1 (6 bases). The sample taken for sequencing was naive CD8+ T cells sorted from blood. The receptor was isolated from a man younger than 35 with hepatitis C virus infection. The DNA for the CDR3 is TGTGCCAGCGGGGAGGGGGATCAGCCCCAGCATTTT. Its protein product is CASGEGDQPQHF.